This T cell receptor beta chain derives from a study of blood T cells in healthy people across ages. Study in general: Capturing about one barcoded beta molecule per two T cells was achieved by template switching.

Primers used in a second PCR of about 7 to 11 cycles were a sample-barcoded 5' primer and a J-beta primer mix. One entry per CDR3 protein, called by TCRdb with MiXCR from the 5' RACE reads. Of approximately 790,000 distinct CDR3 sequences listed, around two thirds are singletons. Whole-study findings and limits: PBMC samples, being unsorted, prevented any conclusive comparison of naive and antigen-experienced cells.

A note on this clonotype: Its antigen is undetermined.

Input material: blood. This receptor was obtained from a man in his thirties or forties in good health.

CDR3 DNA sequence: TGCAGTGCTAGGGACAGGGGATGGAACTATGGCTACACCTTC. Translating gives CSARDRGWNYGYTF. The chain links TRBV20-1 to TRBJ1-2, with TRBD1 matching over 9 bases. Germline lookup yields CDR1 DFQATT and CDR2 SNEGSKA (reference sequence). The V gene end was trimmed by 3 bases and the J gene end by 2 bases; junction bases not matched to a gene: 4. The CDR3 loop spans 14 amino acids.